These T cell receptor beta chains were read from a single sample in a study of blood T cell repertoires in COVID-19. Assay used: immunoSEQ multiplex PCR; TCRdb lists only in-frame clones, some missing. In the table there are approximately 280,000 clones, about 88% of which are singletons. Input material: peripheral blood. These receptors were obtained from a human donor with COVID-19, enrolled during active disease. The donor label of this sample is uncertain. CDR3s include the opening cysteine and the closing phenylalanine or tryptophan.

V	J	CDR3
TRBV5-4	TRBJ2-5	CASSSLGRGEETQYF
TRBV7-8	TRBJ1-5	CASSLDASGQGGDNQPQHF
TRBV7-8	TRBJ1-2	CASSPGPGQGSYGYTF
TRBV7-2	TRBJ1-5	CASSLARGSNQPQHF
TRBV9	TRBJ2-2	CASSVGTSSTGELFF
TRBV5-4	TRBJ2-1	CASSLGGASGYNEQFF
TRBV28	TRBJ2-2	CASSRRFEANTGELFF
TRBV6-5	TRBJ1-6	CASSLGTGNSPLHF
TRBV7-2	TRBJ1-2	CASSPRTGVDGYTF
TRBV20-1	TRBJ1-1	CSARGGTEAFF
TRBV6-2/TRBV6-3	TRBJ2-1	CASSLRPGLAGDESYNEQFF
TRBV18	TRBJ2-2	CASSPPVDSGELFF
TRBV30	TRBJ2-3	CAWSGLGLTDTQYF
TRBV5-1	TRBJ2-5	CASSLRTSGRETQYF
TRBV19	TRBJ2-1	CASSIFESSYNEQFF
TRBV19	TRBJ1-2	CATHLTGTGANYGYTF
TRBV2	TRBJ2-7	CASSERITHYEQYF
TRBV11-2	TRBJ1-2	CASTPTGYGYTF
TRBV27	TRBJ1-4	CASSLETRGEKLFF
TRBV9	TRBJ2-1	CASSVDGVYNEQFF
TRBV10-3	TRBJ1-1	CAISETTENTEAFF
TRBV6-2/TRBV6-3	TRBJ2-7	CASSYAGGPPPTYEQYF
TRBV30	TRBJ1-2	CACQATVGYTF
TRBV7-8	TRBJ2-7	CASSLDRTGGVYYEQYF
TRBV30	TRBJ1-3	CARTAGNTIYF
TRBV4-1	TRBJ2-7	CASSLSQGTGYEQYF
TRBV28	TRBJ1-1	CASSLTGTVNTEAFF
TRBV2	TRBJ1-1	CASSVHPSQVFF
TRBV12-5	TRBJ2-1	CASAPPAGNEQFF
TRBV3-1/TRBV3-2	TRBJ1-1	CASSQEGQRAFF
TRBV6-6	TRBJ1-1	CASSYRGKDTEAFF
TRBV2	TRBJ2-7	CASSQTRGSYEQYF
TRBV14	TRBJ2-1	CASSQEGRSANEQFF
TRBV7-9	TRBJ2-3	CASSLATPSGLSTDTQYF
TRBV5-1	TRBJ2-5	CASETGSRGETQYF